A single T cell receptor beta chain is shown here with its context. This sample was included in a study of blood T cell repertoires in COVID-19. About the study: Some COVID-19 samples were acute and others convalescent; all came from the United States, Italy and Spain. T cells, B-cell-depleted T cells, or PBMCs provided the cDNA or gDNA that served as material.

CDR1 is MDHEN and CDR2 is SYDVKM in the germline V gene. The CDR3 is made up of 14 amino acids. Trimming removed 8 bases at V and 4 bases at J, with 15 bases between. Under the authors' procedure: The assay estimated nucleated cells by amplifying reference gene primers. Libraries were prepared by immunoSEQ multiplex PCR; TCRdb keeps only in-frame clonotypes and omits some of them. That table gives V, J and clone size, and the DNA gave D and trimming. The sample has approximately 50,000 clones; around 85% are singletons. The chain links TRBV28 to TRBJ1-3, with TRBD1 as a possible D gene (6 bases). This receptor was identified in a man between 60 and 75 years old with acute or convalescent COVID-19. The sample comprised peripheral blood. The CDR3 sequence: CASRLMTGGNTIYF. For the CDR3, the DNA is TGTGCCAGCCGCCTAATGACAGGAGGAAACACCATATATTTT.